These T cell receptor beta chains were read from a single sample in a study of T cells in Graves' hyperthyroidism and ophthalmopathy. TCRdb called the multiplex PCR reads again in MiXCR, with one record for every CDR3 protein. The sample carries around 690,000 distinct CDR3 sequences, 15% to 20% recorded once. Specimen: blood. The receptors here all came from a man aged 45-65 years with Graves' hyperthyroidism. CDR3s include the opening cysteine and the closing phenylalanine or tryptophan. D genes are given only for firm matches. Size is stated for part of the rows, as once, few or many counts, or as a class when the clone is expanded.

CDR3 protein: CATSDGGYSYNEQFF; CDR3 DNA: TGTGCCACCAGTGATGGAGGGTACTCCTACAATGAGCAGTTCTTC; clone size: many; V gene: TRBV24-1; D gene: -; J gene: TRBJ2-1
CDR3 protein: CASSYQTGEYQPQHF; CDR3 DNA: TGTGCCAGCAGTTACCAGACAGGGGAGTATCAGCCCCAGCATTTT; clone size: many; V gene: TRBV28; D gene: TRBD1; J gene: TRBJ1-5
CDR3 protein: CATSRDLAGNTIYF; CDR3 DNA: TGTGCCACCAGCAGAGATTTAGCTGGAAACACCATATATTTT; clone size: many; V gene: TRBV15; D gene: -; J gene: TRBJ1-3
CDR3 protein: CASSSTWLNNEQFF; CDR3 DNA: TGTGCCAGCAGTTCCACCTGGCTAAACAATGAGCAGTTCTTC; clone size: many; V gene: TRBV27; D gene: -; J gene: TRBJ2-1
CDR3 protein: CAISKTGVETEAFF; CDR3 DNA: TGTGCCATCAGTAAGACAGGGGTAGAGACTGAAGCTTTCTTT; clone size: -; V gene: TRBV10-3; D gene: TRBD1; J gene: TRBJ1-1
CDR3 protein: CASKVGGNTEAFF; CDR3 DNA: TGTGCCAGCAAAGTAGGGGGGAACACTGAAGCTTTCTTT; clone size: many; V gene: TRBV2; D gene: -; J gene: TRBJ1-1
CDR3 protein: CASSFMDVLYNEQFF; CDR3 DNA: TGTGCCAGCAGTTTCATGGATGTTCTTTACAATGAGCAGTTCTTC; clone size: many; V gene: TRBV28; D gene: -; J gene: TRBJ2-1
CDR3 protein: CASSHGHSYEQYF; CDR3 DNA: TGCGCCAGCAGCCACGGTCACTCCTACGAGCAGTACTTC; clone size: many; V gene: TRBV4-1; D gene: -; J gene: TRBJ2-7
CDR3 protein: CASSSPGTFREQYF; CDR3 DNA: TGTGCCAGCAGCTCGCCCGGCACTTTTCGCGAGCAGTACTTC; clone size: many; V gene: TRBV7-2; D gene: -; J gene: TRBJ2-7
CDR3 protein: CASSPLQGTDYGYTF; CDR3 DNA: TGTGCCAGCTCACCTTTACAGGGGACGGACTATGGCTACACCTTC; clone size: few; V gene: TRBV18; D gene: TRBD1; J gene: TRBJ1-2
CDR3 protein: CASSVGTSVYEQYF; CDR3 DNA: TGTGCCAGCAGCGTGGGGACTAGCGTCTACGAGCAGTACTTC; clone size: -; V gene: TRBV7-9; D gene: TRBD2; J gene: TRBJ2-7
CDR3 protein: CASSPGLAGAGEQYF; CDR3 DNA: TGTGCCAGCAGTCCGGGACTAGCGGGAGCGGGGGAGCAGTACTTC; clone size: many; V gene: TRBV27; D gene: TRBD2; J gene: TRBJ2-7
CDR3 protein: CASSGEQGSTEAFF; CDR3 DNA: TGTGCCAGCAGTGGAGAACAGGGTAGCACTGAAGCTTTCTTT; clone size: -; V gene: TRBV6-1; D gene: -; J gene: TRBJ1-1
CDR3 protein: CASNDRGRRMGGYTF; CDR3 DNA: TGTGCCAGTAATGACAGGGGGCGCAGAATGGGTGGCTACACCTTC; clone size: many; V gene: TRBV19; D gene: TRBD1; J gene: TRBJ1-2
CDR3 protein: CAWSTRGYAEKLFF; CDR3 DNA: TGTGCCTGGAGTACTCGGGGGTACGCTGAAAAACTGTTTTTT; clone size: many; V gene: TRBV30; D gene: -; J gene: TRBJ1-4
CDR3 protein: CAWDRGQETQYF; CDR3 DNA: TGTGCCTGGGACAGGGGCCAAGAGACCCAGTACTTC; clone size: many; V gene: TRBV30; D gene: TRBD1; J gene: TRBJ2-5
CDR3 protein: CASRTGSLAGNTIYF; CDR3 DNA: TGTGCCAGCAGAACAGGGTCACTCGCTGGAAACACCATATATTTT; clone size: few; V gene: TRBV28; D gene: -; J gene: TRBJ1-3
CDR3 protein: CASSSIAGLSYEQYF; CDR3 DNA: TGTGCCAGCAGCTCAATAGCGGGTCTCTCCTACGAGCAGTACTTC; clone size: many; V gene: TRBV11-2; D gene: TRBD2; J gene: TRBJ2-7
CDR3 protein: CASSLERLRLGGTNFQETQYF; CDR3 DNA: TGTGCCAGCAGTTTGGAGAGACTCCGATTAGGGGGGACCAATTTTCAAGAGACCCAGTACTTC; clone size: many; V gene: TRBV12-3/TRBV12-4; D gene: -; J gene: TRBJ2-5
CDR3 protein: CASSLQGPQTQYF; CDR3 DNA: TGTGCCAGCAGCTTACAGGGTCCGCAGACCCAGTACTTC; clone size: many; V gene: TRBV12-3/TRBV12-4; D gene: -; J gene: TRBJ2-5